These 17 T cell receptor beta chains were sequenced from one sample in a study of T-cell reconstitution after alpha-beta-depleted transplantation in children. Molecular barcoding with unique molecular identifiers was used for the TCRbeta library. TCRdb passed the PCR reads through MiXCR, listing each CDR3 protein once. The sample yields about a million distinct CDR3 sequences, around 30% seen once. Sequences were derived from PBMCs, mostly from graft donor cells, sampled 360 days after TCRalphabeta/CD19-depleted stem cell transplant. All receptors come from a boy in the first two years of life who had a stem cell transplant for SCID, so the T cells may come from the graft donor.

This clonotype was recorded a few times. The J gene is TRBJ2-7, the V gene TRBV9; the D gene is possibly TRBD2 (6 bases). The germline V and J ends were trimmed by 4 bases and 5 bases, with 16 bases remaining between them. Germline CDR1 SGDLS, CDR2 YYNGEE. The CDR3 contains 14 residues. The CDR3 DNA sequence: TGTGCCAGCAGCCCCCGTTCTTCGGGGGACGAGCAGTACTTC. Translated: CASSPRSSGDEQYF.

This clonotype was seen more than once but under ten times. The rearrangement links TRBV7-9 to TRBJ2-7; 8 bases align to TRBD2. This CDR3 has 15 residues. Germline CDR1 and CDR2: SEHNR and FQNEAQ (reference sequence). V lost 5 bases, J lost 5 bases, and 11 bases stayed unmatched. In nucleotides, the CDR3 is TGTGCCAGCAGCCCCCCGGGACTAGTCGCCCACGAGCAGTACTTC. It is translated as CASSPPGLVAHEQYF.

A few counts support this clonotype. The V call is TRBV7-9, the J call TRBJ2-7; 9 nucleotides match TRBD1. The V and J ends lost 3 bases and 9 bases, in that order; junction bases with no gene match: 12. CDR1 and CDR2 from the germline V gene are SEHNR and FQNEAQ (reference sequence). This CDR3 has 15 residues. CDR3 DNA: TGTGCCAGCAGCTTCGGACAGGGGACACAACTTGGGCAGTACTTC. It translates to CASSFGQGTQLGQYF.

CDR3: CASSYRSGSNYGYTF. The CDR3 bases are TGTGCCAGCAGTTACCGATCAGGGTCAAACTATGGCTACACCTTC. This chain uses TRBV6-5 with TRBJ1-2; D is possibly TRBD1 (5 bases). Germline CDR1 and CDR2: MNHEY and SVGAGI. V was clipped by 2 bases and J by 2 bases, with 12 bases between them. CDR3 length equals 15 residues.

This sequence joins TRBV3-1 and TRBJ2-2; 8 bases match TRBD1. With V trimmed by 4 bases and J by 0 bases, 10 bases remained unmatched. Germline loops: CDR1 LGHDT, CDR2 YNNKEL (reference sequence). CDR3 length equals 18 residues. The CDR3 region is CASSRGARGPPNTGELFF. The CDR3, as DNA: TGTGCCAGCAGCCGCGGGGCCAGGGGGCCCCCGAACACCGGGGAGCTGTTTTTT. The variable domain in full, completed from reference TRBV3-1 and TRBJ2-2, reads DTAVSQTPKYLVTQMGNDKSIKCEQNLGHDTMYWYKQDSKKFLKIMFSYNNKELIINETVPNRFSPKSPDKAHLNLHINSLELGDSAVYFCASSRGARGPPNTGELFFGEGSRLTVL.

Only a few counts were recorded for this clonotype. This rearrangement joins TRBV28 to TRBJ2-5, with a possible D match to TRBD2 (6 bases). CDR1 and CDR2 (germline): MDHEN, SYDVKM. The CDR3 length is 15 residues. The V end lost 6 bases, the J end lost 1 base, and 15 bases lay between the germline ends. The CDR3 sequence is CASSPRGEVQETQYF. In DNA form, the CDR3 reads TGTGCCAGCAGCCCGAGAGGGGAGGTCCAAGAGACCCAGTACTTC.

The V gene is TRBV5-1, the J gene TRBJ1-1, with D possibly being TRBD1 (6 bases). The CDR3 is 15 amino acids. Trimming left V 1 base short and J 4 bases short, with 14 bases between. In germline, CDR1 is SGHRS, CDR2 YFSETQ. Written as DNA, the CDR3 is TGCGCCAGCAGCTTGCGGTGGGGGCTCGGCACTGAAGCTTTCTTT. The encoded protein is CASSLRWGLGTEAFF.

This sequence joins TRBV25-1 and TRBJ2-5, with 10 positions matching TRBD1. From germline, CDR1 is MGHDK and CDR2 SYGVNS. This CDR3 has 14 amino acids. The V segment lost 4 bases and the J segment 4 bases; nucleotides outside the gene matches: 3. CDR3 sequence (DNA): TGTGCCAGCAGTGGACGGACAGGGGGAGAGACCCAGTACTTC. Translating it yields CASSGRTGGETQYF.

The chain is built from TRBV2 and TRBJ2-1, with TRBD2 as a possible D gene (6 bases). This CDR3 is built from 12 residues. The V end lost 5 bases, the J end lost 8 bases, and 10 bases lay between the germline ends. CDR1 and CDR2 from the germline V gene are SNHLY and FYNNEI. In DNA form, the CDR3 reads TGTGCCAGCAGTCGGGAGTGGGATGAGCAGTTCTTC. It translates to CASSREWDEQFF.

The chain carries TRBV20-1 and TRBJ1-3; D gene uncertain. Germline CDR1 reads DFQATT; CDR2 reads SNEGSKA (reference sequence). The CDR3 has 14 amino acids. Trimming took 0 bases from V and 8 from J, leaving 14 bases between them. DNA of the CDR3: TGCAGTGCTAGAGATCGTGGTGGTTCGGACACCATATATTTT. Encoded protein: CSARDRGGSDTIYF.

A few counts support this clonotype. The chain uses TRBV5-1 and TRBJ2-5; D unresolved. Trimming cost V 4 bases and J 5 bases, with 9 bases left between them. CDR1 SGHRS and CDR2 YFSETQ come from the germline V gene. This CDR3 has 12 amino acids. The CDR3 loop reads CASSQHRETQYF. The CDR3 coding sequence is TGCGCCAGCAGCCAACATAGGGAGACCCAGTACTTC.

Only a few counts were recorded for this clonotype. The chain recombines TRBV5-1 with TRBJ2-5; 9 nucleotides match TRBD1. The CDR3 has 16 amino acids. Trimming cost V 4 bases and J 4 bases; bases outside gene matches: 11. The germline gives CDR1 SGHRS, CDR2 YFSETQ. CDR3 nucleotide sequence: TGCGCCAGCAGCACCCGAGGACAGGGGTCGGGAGAGACCCAGTACTTC. It encodes CASSTRGQGSGETQYF.

This clonotype was seen more than once but under ten times. The V and J genes are TRBV12-3 or TRBV12-4 and TRBJ2-2; no definite D call. Trimming pared 6 bases from V and 8 bases from J, leaving 10 bases between. The CDR3 has 12 amino acids. In nucleotides, the CDR3 is TGTGCCAGCAGCCAAAGGATTGGGGAGCTGTTTTTT. Translation: CASSQRIGELFF.

V and J are TRBV6-1 and TRBJ2-2; 8 bases fit TRBD2. The germline V gene has CDR1 MNHNS and CDR2 SASEGT. Trimming cost V 5 bases and J 5 bases; bases outside gene matches: 10. The CDR3 consists of 16 residues. This CDR3 is CASSMRRLARTGELFF. Here the CDR3 DNA reads TGTGCCAGCAGTATGCGGCGACTAGCGCGGACCGGGGAGCTGTTTTTT.

The genes are TRBV7-3 and TRBJ2-1; tentative D call: TRBD2 (5 bases). V was pared by 1 base and J by 10 bases, with 11 bases between. Germline loops: CDR1 SGHTA, CDR2 FQGTGA. This CDR3 has 13 residues. As DNA, the CDR3 is TGTGCCAGCAGCTTAATGACTACGAGCGAGCAGTTCTTC. Amino acids: CASSLMTTSEQFF.

This clonotype has more than one count but fewer than ten. The V gene is TRBV5-1, the J gene TRBJ2-4; 9 bases map to TRBD1. CDR3 length: 14 residues. The germline V gene encodes CDR1 SGHRS and CDR2 YFSETQ. J was trimmed by 8 bases and V by 3 bases; bases with no gene match: 6. CDR3 sequence (DNA): TGCGCCAGCAGCTCCGGGACAGGGAATTACATTCAGTACTTC. It yields the protein CASSSGTGNYIQYF.

This clonotype came up a few times. This chain joins TRBV7-2 and TRBJ2-5; 9 positions match TRBD2. Germline V gives CDR1 SGHTA, CDR2 FQGNSA. Losses at the gene ends were 5 bases for V and 1 base for J; bases not matched to a gene: 8. The CDR3 spans 16 residues. Here the CDR3 reads CASSPQRLAVQETQYF. CDR3 nucleotide sequence: TGTGCCAGCAGCCCCCAAAGACTAGCGGTCCAAGAGACCCAGTACTTC.